The sequence of this T cell receptor beta chain was determined in a study of T cell repertoires in cytomegalovirus infection. The overall study: CMV infection and matching HLA type were both indicated by public TCR beta signatures.

TCRdb passed the reads through MiXCR, listing each CDR3 protein once. The sample shows about 110,000 distinct CDR3 sequences, about 30% of them seen only once. There are a few counts of this clonotype. Its antigen is unidentified. V shed 7 bases and J shed 5 bases, with 17 bases lying between them. The germline CDR1 and CDR2 sequences are MNHEY and SVGAGI. The CDR3 totals 14 residues. This chain links TRBV6-5 with TRBJ1-1; possibly TRBD1 for D (5 bases). Sample: CD8+ T cells from cultured PBMCs, taken from culture after CMV antigen stimulation. The origin of this receptor is a human donor in good health (CMV status not recorded). Some clones in this sample may be carry-over from other donors' samples. The CDR3 sequence is CASIPIGAVTEAFF. CDR3 in DNA: TGTGCCAGCATACCTATAGGGGCAGTTACTGAAGCTTTCTTT.